The 21 T cell receptor beta chains given below trace back to one sample, sequenced in a study of OX40 agonist ivuxolimab in advanced cancers. The receptor library was made with the immunoSEQ multiplex PCR assay. In its TCRdb copy, this immuneACCESS table keeps in-frame sequences only and misses some clones. Where compared with another copy, unresolved V genes explain less than half of these, and the others have no known cause. Present in this sample are under 150,000 clones, approximately 90% of which were seen just once. The ten largest make up around 1% of the sample. The material sequenced was CD4+ or CD8+ T cells sorted from blood, taken in a trial of the OX40 agonist ivuxolimab. The receptors here all came from an adult with an advanced solid tumor such as melanoma, head and neck, liver or kidney cancer.

The V and J genes are TRBV9 and TRBJ2-2; weak D call: TRBD2 (6 bases). The CDR3 loop spans 15 amino acids. Trimming cost V 0 bases and J 4 bases, with 10 bases left between them. Germline values: CDR1 SGDLS, CDR2 YYNGEE. CDR3 coding DNA: TGTGCCAGCAGCGTAGGACTAGACCCCACCGGGGAGCTGTTTTTT. Residues: CASSVGLDPTGELFF. The full variable domain, in which reference TRBV9 and TRBJ2-2 provide the parts outside the CDR3, is DSGVTQTPKHLITATGQRVTLRCSPRSGDLSVYWYQQSLDQGLQFLIQYYNGEERAKGNILERFSAQQFPDLHSELNLSSLELGDSALYFCASSVGLDPTGELFFGEGSRLTVL.

V and J are TRBV5-1 and TRBJ1-1; no clear D gene. CDR1 SGHRS and CDR2 YFSETQ come from the germline V gene. Trimming took off 3 bases at V and 5 bases at J, with 17 bases between the two ends. CDR3 length: 15 amino acids. CDR3 coding DNA: TGCGCCAGCAGCTCGAACGGGCCCGTTGGGACTGAAGCTTTCTTT. This sequence encodes CASSSNGPVGTEAFF.

The chain links TRBV11-2 to TRBJ2-7; possibly TRBD2 for D (6 bases). Germline CDR1 SGHAT, CDR2 FQNNGV. The V end was cut by 5 bases, the J end by 6 bases, with 8 bases between. The CDR3 has 11 amino acids. Here the CDR3 reads CASSRGSEQYF. CDR3 in DNA: TGTGCCAGCAGCCGGGGGTCCGAGCAGTACTTC.

This rearrangement joins TRBV10-2 to TRBJ2-7, with 14 bases fitting TRBD2. The ends lost 8 bases at V and 7 bases at J; junction bases unmatched: 4. Germline CDR1 reads WSHSY; CDR2 reads SAAADI. CDR3 size: 13 residues. The CDR3 protein is CASATSGRGEQYF. The CDR3 bases are TGCGCCAGCGCGACTAGCGGGAGGGGGGAGCAGTACTTC.

V usage is TRBV15 and J usage is TRBJ2-3; maybe TRBD2 (6 bases). Germline V gene lookup returns CDR1 LNHNV and CDR2 YYDKDF (reference sequence). V was clipped by 0 bases and J by 5 bases, with 9 bases between them. This CDR3 is built from 14 residues. Here the CDR3 DNA reads TGTGCCACCAGCAGAGATCAGGGAGGAGATACGCAGTATTTT. It translates to CATSRDQGGDTQYF.

V and J are TRBV6-5 and TRBJ2-1; 8 bases agree with TRBD2. The CDR3 length is 15 residues. CDR1 MNHEY and CDR2 SVGAGI come from the germline V gene. The J segment lost 9 bases and the V segment lost 4 bases, leaving 11 bases of the junction unmatched. The CDR3 is CASSSLSGVQGEQFF. The CDR3 nucleotides are TGTGCCAGCAGTTCCCTTAGCGGGGTTCAGGGTGAGCAGTTCTTC.

The chain carries TRBV19 and TRBJ2-5, with 7 bases identical to TRBD2. The CDR3 loop spans 14 amino acids. Germline CDR1 reads LNHDA; CDR2 reads SQIVND (reference sequence). The J segment lost 5 bases and the V segment lost 3 bases, leaving 6 bases of the junction unmatched. The CDR3 loop is CASSIQAGPETQYF. The CDR3 DNA reads TGTGCCAGTAGTATTCAAGCGGGACCGGAGACCCAGTACTTC.

The CDR3 protein is CASRDPRRDTQYF. CDR3 nucleotides: TGTGCCAGCCGGGACCCGCGACGAGATACGCAGTATTTT. The chain combines TRBV7-3 with TRBJ2-3; D is possibly TRBD1 or TRBD2 (5 bases each). The CDR3 has 13 residues. The V and J ends lost 8 bases and 5 bases respectively, with 14 bases between them. CDR1 and CDR2 (germline): SGHTA, FQGTGA. The variable domain in full, completed from reference TRBV7-3 and TRBJ2-3, reads GAGVSQTPSNKVTEKGKYVELRCDPISGHTALYWYRQSLGQGPEFLIYFQGTGAADDSGLPNDRFFAVRPEGSVSTLKIQRTERGDSAVYLCASRDPRRDTQYFGPGTRLTVL.

J is TRBJ2-7 and V is TRBV30; 9 bases match TRBD2. Germline-derived CDR1 and CDR2 are GTSNPN and SVGIG (reference sequence). CDR3 size: 15 residues. V was clipped by 0 bases and J by 2 bases; unmatched bases: 5. Here the CDR3 reads CAWSVAGGPTYEQYF. CDR3 nucleotides: TGTGCCTGGAGTGTAGCGGGAGGACCGACCTACGAGCAGTACTTC.

This sequence joins TRBV9 and TRBJ1-2, with a tentative D call TRBD1 (6 bases). Germline V gives CDR1 SGDLS, CDR2 YYNGEE. The V end lost 0 bases, the J end lost 0 bases, and 9 bases lay between the germline ends. The CDR3 contains 15 residues. CDR3 in DNA: TGTGCCAGCAGCGTAGCGACAGGATCTAACTATGGCTACACCTTC. This translates into CASSVATGSNYGYTF.

The gene calls are TRBV5-6 and TRBJ1-2; D is unclear. There are 15 residues in the CDR3. V was pared by 6 bases and J by 3 bases, with 18 bases between. Germline-derived CDR1 and CDR2 are SGHDT and YYEEEE. Here the CDR3 reads CASTLGGNTYYGYTF. In nucleotides, the CDR3 is TGTGCCAGCACCCTGGGAGGGAATACCTACTATGGCTACACCTTC.

J is TRBJ1-2 and V is TRBV7-3; TRBD1 agrees at 8 bases. CDR1 is SGHTA and CDR2 is FQGTGA in the germline V gene. The V gene end was trimmed by 4 bases and the J gene end by 6 bases; junction bases not matched to a gene: 10. The CDR3 loop spans 15 amino acids. CDR3 nucleotide sequence: TGTGCCAGCAGCTACAGGGGGAGGGATCCTAATGGCTACACCTTC. Translated, it gives CASSYRGRDPNGYTF.

This clone was detected once. V and J are TRBV5-4 and TRBJ1-5; D possibly corresponds to TRBD1 (6 bases). This CDR3 comprises 18 residues. Germline CDR1 SGHNT, CDR2 YYREEE (reference sequence). Trimming removed 2 bases at V and 4 bases at J, with 22 bases between. DNA of the CDR3: TGTGCCAGCAGCTTCATTGGGTTGAGAGGGGGGCCAAATCAGCCCCAGCATTTT. Its translation is CASSFIGLRGGPNQPQHF. The full variable domain, with the rest looked up from reference TRBV5-4 and TRBJ1-5, is ETGVTQSPTHLIKTRGQQVTLRCSSQSGHNTVSWYQQALGQGPQFIFQYYREEENGRGNFPPRFSGLQFPNYSSELNVNALELDDSALYLCASSFIGLRGGPNQPQHFGDGTRLSIL.

Concerning this clone: A junction boundary mismatches the germline segment, possibly from a read error. This sequence joins TRBV10-3 and TRBJ2-7; no clear D. Looked up from germline, CDR1 is ENHRY and CDR2 is SYGVKD. The CDR3 spans 14 residues. CDR3 DNA sequence: TGTGCCATCACGGGCCAAGAAAGTTCCTTCGAGCAGTACTTC. Protein product: CAITGQESSFEQYF.

The genes are TRBV6-5 and TRBJ2-1; no clear D gene. CDR1 and CDR2 from the germline V gene are MNHEY and SVGAGI. This CDR3 has 16 amino acids. V was cut by 4 bases and J by 1 base, with 14 bases left in between. The CDR3 DNA sequence: TGTGCCAGCAGTTCCCGTTCGGCAGGATCCTACAATGAGCAGTTCTTC. As protein: CASSSRSAGSYNEQFF.

The V and J genes are TRBV27 and TRBJ2-5, with TRBD1 matching 9 bases. The J call is doubtful: the DNA matches TRBJ2-7 better. The CDR3 sequence is 15 residues long. CDR1 is MNHEY, CDR2 SMNVEV, per germline (reference sequence). Written as DNA, the CDR3 is TGTGCCAGCAGTCTGGGACAGGGTACCCCCTACGAGCAGTACTTC. Translating gives CASSLGQGTPYEQYF.

This chain links TRBV6-5 with TRBJ1-2; D perhaps matches TRBD1 (5 bases). This CDR3 is built from 13 residues. Germline V gives CDR1 MNHEY, CDR2 SVGAGI. Trimming left V 8 bases short and J 9 bases short, with 19 bases between. The CDR3 sequence: CASRARQGNSYTF. The CDR3 DNA reads TGTGCCAGCCGGGCGCGGCAGGGAAATAGCTACACCTTC.

The chain couples TRBV10-2 to TRBJ2-7, with D uncertain. Germline V gene data show CDR1 as WSHSY and CDR2 as SAAADI. Trimming removed 2 bases at V and 3 bases at J, with 8 bases between. The CDR3 spans 13 residues. CDR3: CASSESPDYEQYF. CDR3 nucleotide sequence: TGCGCCAGCAGTGAGAGCCCGGACTACGAGCAGTACTTC.

Concerning this clone: The same CDR3 is also encoded by other DNA sequences in this sample. This sequence joins TRBV7-3 and TRBJ2-2, with D unresolved. The CDR3 runs to 14 residues. V shed 5 bases and J shed 2 bases, with 9 bases lying between them. The germline V gene has CDR1 SGHTA and CDR2 FQGTGA. The CDR3 DNA reads as TGTGCCAGCAGCCCCGGACCAAACACCGGGGAGCTGTTTTTT. Translation: CASSPGPNTGELFF.

This chain uses TRBV5-1 with TRBJ2-2, with TRBD2 matching over 9 bases. The V and J ends lost 0 bases and 3 bases, in that order; junction bases with no gene match: 3. The CDR3 is 16 amino acids. The germline CDR1 and CDR2 sequences are SGHRS and YFSETQ. The CDR3 DNA follows: TGCGCCAGCAGCTTGGGACTAGCGGTTCACACCGGGGAGCTGTTTTTT. Its protein product is CASSLGLAVHTGELFF.

The chain recombines TRBV28 with TRBJ2-5; TRBD2 matches at 8 bases. The V gene's germline CDR1 is MDHEN and CDR2 SYDVKM. Germline trimming cut 4 bases from V and 5 bases from J; bases unmatched to any gene: 18. This CDR3 contains 18 residues. CDR3 protein: CASSSPREREYRVETQYF. CDR3 sequence (DNA): TGTGCCAGCAGTTCCCCTCGGGAGCGGGAGTACCGGGTGGAGACCCAGTACTTC.